This TCR beta chain was sequenced for a study of blood T cell repertoires in COVID-19. Study context: Italy, Spain and the United States were the sources of the convalescent and acute COVID-19 samples. In each case, the material was cDNA or gDNA derived from T cells, B-cell-depleted T cells, or PBMCs.

V gave up 7 bases and J gave up 3 bases; unmatched junction bases: 7. The V gene's germline CDR1 is MDHEN and CDR2 SYDVKM. The CDR3 has 14 amino acids. In the original workflow: For nucleated cells, counts were estimated from reference gene primer amplification. Libraries were prepared by immunoSEQ multiplex PCR; TCRdb keeps only in-frame clonotypes and omits some of them. The V and J calls and clone size are taken from that table; D and trimming were inferred from the DNA. Altogether about 22,000 clones are present, less than 95% being singletons, with the ten largest covering 2.7%. V and J are TRBV28 and TRBJ2-7; 9 bases align to TRBD1. Sequenced: peripheral blood. The origin of this receptor is a man between 65 and 80 years old with acute or convalescent COVID-19. CDR3 in DNA: TGTGCCAGCAATTCGCGGGACAGGGTCTACGAGCAGTACTTC. The encoded protein is CASNSRDRVYEQYF.